These 32 T cell receptor beta chains were all obtained from the same sample, sequenced in a study of cytomegalovirus exposure and HLA in healthy donors. Researchers ran the PCR with 60 Vbeta and 13 Jbeta primers. Measured with immunoSEQ multiplex PCR; TCRdb has only the in-frame clones, and not every one. In the table there are about 130,000 clones, roughly 82% of which are singletons. Sequenced: PBMCs. The receptors originated from a woman aged 18-35 years in good health and CMV-seropositive.

The chain uses TRBV7-9 and TRBJ2-3, with D tentatively TRBD2 (6 bases). V dropped 4 bases and J dropped 0 bases, with 8 bases sitting between them. Germline CDR1 is SEHNR and CDR2 is FQNEAQ (reference sequence). The CDR3 sequence is 14 residues long. CDR3 nucleotide sequence: TGTGCCAGCAGCTATAGCGGTAGCACAGATACGCAGTATTTT. This gives the protein CASSYSGSTDTQYF. The full variable domain, with the rest looked up from reference TRBV7-9 and TRBJ2-3, is DTGVSQNPRHKITKRGQNVTFRCDPISEHNRLYWYRQTLGQGPEFLTYFQNEAQLEKSRLLSDRFSAERPKGSFSTLEIQRTEQGDSAMYLCASSYSGSTDTQYFGPGTRLTVL.

CDR3 region: CASSSTGGGHNEQFF. CDR3 DNA sequence: TGCGCCAGCAGCTCGACAGGGGGAGGACACAATGAGCAGTTCTTC. This chain uses TRBV5-1 with TRBJ2-1, with 9 bases identical to TRBD1. CDR1 is SGHRS, CDR2 YFSETQ, per germline. J gave up 5 bases and V 3 bases, and 6 bases lay outside the gene matches. CDR3 length: 15 residues.

This chain links TRBV2 with TRBJ2-3; 8 bases agree with TRBD1. The CDR3 covers 16 residues. V dropped 5 bases and J dropped 4; count of bases not matched to a gene: 11. Germline V CDR1 and CDR2: SNHLY, FYNNEI. The CDR3 nucleotides read TGTGCCAGCAGTCGTTCGGGACAGGCATTTTCAGATACGCAGTATTTT. As protein: CASSRSGQAFSDTQYF.

This chain connects TRBV14 to TRBJ1-1, with TRBD1 matching 9 bases. The CDR3 length is 15 residues. V dropped 2 bases and J dropped 4; count of bases not matched to a gene: 5. The V gene's germline CDR1 is SGHDN and CDR2 FVKESK. The CDR3 is CASSQLPGQGTEAFF. The CDR3 DNA is TGTGCCAGCAGCCAATTACCGGGACAGGGCACTGAAGCTTTCTTT.

CDR3 sequence: CASSLAAGNEQYF. DNA of the CDR3: TGTGCCAGCAGCTTAGCGGCAGGGAACGAGCAGTACTTC. This chain uses TRBV7-3 with TRBJ2-7; weak D call: TRBD1 (5 bases). From germline, CDR1 is SGHTA and CDR2 FQGTGA. V was pared by 2 bases and J by 5 bases, with 10 bases between. This CDR3 region has 13 residues.

The rearrangement joins TRBV27 to TRBJ2-1, with D perhaps matching TRBD1 (5 bases). This CDR3 spans 13 amino acids. V lost 3 bases and J 7 bases, leaving 10 bases between the germline ends. Germline V gene lookup returns CDR1 MNHEY and CDR2 SMNVEV (reference sequence). The CDR3 DNA is TGTGCCAGCAGTTTTTCCCAGGGTAATGAGCAGTTCTTC. Protein product: CASSFSQGNEQFF.

This clone was found once. The chain recombines TRBV6-6 with TRBJ2-1; possible D gene TRBD2, 6 bases. V lost 8 bases and J 0 bases, leaving 14 bases between the germline ends. CDR3 length: 15 amino acids. Germline V lookup: CDR1 MNHNY, CDR2 SVGAGI (reference sequence). The CDR3 region is CASLGWGVSYNEQFF. The CDR3 DNA reads TGTGCCAGCCTTGGGTGGGGGGTCTCCTACAATGAGCAGTTCTTC.

This chain links TRBV9 with TRBJ2-1; TRBD2 matches 15 bases. Losses at the gene ends were 0 bases for V and 4 bases for J; bases not matched to a gene: 5. Germline values: CDR1 SGDLS, CDR2 YYNGEE. The CDR3 totals 18 residues. CDR3 DNA: TGTGCCAGCAGCGTAGTAGGACTAGCGGGGGGGGGTTACAATGAGCAGTTCTTC. It is translated as CASSVVGLAGGGYNEQFF.

The V and J genes are TRBV12-5 and TRBJ2-5; TRBD1 matches 9 bases. This CDR3 contains 14 residues. The V and J ends lost 4 bases and 3 bases, in that order; junction bases with no gene match: 3. CDR1 is LGHNT and CDR2 is FRNRAP in the germline V gene. CDR3 sequence: CASGSGQGEETQYF. The CDR3 DNA follows: TGTGCTAGTGGTTCGGGACAGGGTGAAGAGACCCAGTACTTC.

The rearrangement uses TRBV11-2 and TRBJ2-3; 14 bases line up with TRBD2. The J segment lost 0 bases and the V segment lost 5 bases, leaving 10 bases of the junction unmatched. The CDR3 length is 19 residues. Germline-derived CDR1 and CDR2 are SGHAT and FQNNGV. CDR3 amino acids: CASSQRRTSGGTSTDTQYF. The DNA of the CDR3 is TGTGCCAGCAGCCAACGGAGGACTAGCGGGGGGACTAGCACAGATACGCAGTATTTT.

This chain joins TRBV12-5 and TRBJ1-2; 8 bases match TRBD1. Trimming took 6 bases from V and 2 from J; bases not matched to a gene: 2. The CDR3 runs 13 residues. Germline assignment: CDR1 LGHNT and CDR2 FRNRAP. The DNA of the CDR3 is TGTGCTAGTGGACGGACAGGGAACTATGGCTACACCTTC. It codes for CASGRTGNYGYTF.

V usage is TRBV6-6 and J usage is TRBJ2-3; 10 bases agree with TRBD1. V was pared by 3 bases and J by 1 base, with 4 bases of the junction left unmatched. This CDR3 has 16 amino acids. Germline V CDR1 and CDR2: MNHNY, SVGAGI (reference sequence). The CDR3, as DNA: TGTGCCAGCAGTTATACCGGGACAGGGGGCACAGATACGCAGTATTTT. The encoded protein is CASSYTGTGGTDTQYF.

V gene TRBV19 combines with J gene TRBJ1-5, with 9 nucleotides matching TRBD1. V was clipped by 6 bases and J by 5 bases; unmatched bases: 11. Germline-derived CDR1 and CDR2 are LNHDA and SQIVND (reference sequence). The CDR3 length is 16 residues. The CDR3 DNA follows: TGTGCCAGTAGGGACAGAGGACAGGGGAATTATCAGCCCCAGCATTTT. Its translation: CASRDRGQGNYQPQHF.

The chain recombines TRBV7-9 with TRBJ2-1, with D possibly TRBD2 on 6 matching bases. Trimming removed 5 bases at V and 1 base at J, with 6 bases between. Germline CDR1 and CDR2: SEHNR and FQNEAQ (reference sequence). This CDR3 contains 13 residues. CDR3 bases: TGTGCCAGCAGCGGGGGGTCCTACAATGAGCAGTTCTTC. Translated: CASSGGSYNEQFF. Looking up the rest from reference TRBV7-9 and TRBJ2-1 gives the full variable domain: DTGVSQNPRHKITKRGQNVTFRCDPISEHNRLYWYRQTLGQGPEFLTYFQNEAQLEKSRLLSDRFSAERPKGSFSTLEIQRTEQGDSAMYLCASSGGSYNEQFFGPGTRLTVL.

The sample holds one count of this clone. The V and J genes are TRBV2 and TRBJ2-5; TRBD2 aligns across 9 bases. The CDR3 covers 17 residues. Germline CDR1 and CDR2: SNHLY and FYNNEI. V lost 0 bases to trimming and J lost 0 bases; unmatched junction nucleotides: 5. The CDR3 region is CASSEAGSGGYQETQYF. The CDR3 nucleotides read TGTGCCAGCAGTGAAGCGGGAAGCGGGGGGTACCAAGAGACCCAGTACTTC.

The rearrangement joins TRBV2 to TRBJ2-2, with TRBD1 matching over 8 bases. Trimming removed 6 bases from V and 0 bases from J; junction bases left unmatched: 6. The CDR3 has 16 residues. Germline CDR1 is SNHLY and CDR2 is FYNNEI. CDR3 region: CASRGTGYANTGELFF. The DNA for the CDR3 is TGTGCCAGCAGGGGGACAGGCTACGCGAACACCGGGGAGCTGTTTTTT. Complete variable domain (other parts from reference TRBV2 and TRBJ2-2): EPEVTQTPSHQVTQMGQEVILRCVPISNHLYFYWYRQILGQKVEFLVSFYNNEISEKSEIFDDQFSVERPDGSNFTLKIRSTKLEDSAMYFCASRGTGYANTGELFFGEGSRLTVL.

The rearrangement links TRBV6-5 to TRBJ2-4; 8 bases match TRBD1. Looked up from germline, CDR1 is MNHEY and CDR2 is SVGAGI. V trimming: 0 bases; J trimming: 5 bases; junction bases outside the gene matches: 3. This CDR3 has 15 amino acids. For the CDR3, the DNA is TGTGCCAGCAGTTACTCGGTGACAGGGGAAAACATTCAGTACTTC. It specifies CASSYSVTGENIQYF.

This chain joins TRBV7-8 and TRBJ2-5, with 8 bases fitting TRBD2. The CDR3 length is 16 residues. Germline CDR1 SGHVS, CDR2 FQNEAQ. Trimming removed 1 base from V and 4 bases from J; junction bases left unmatched: 8. Here the CDR3 reads CASSLVGSGVGETQYF. CDR3 sequence (DNA): TGTGCCAGCAGCTTAGTGGGTAGCGGGGTGGGAGAGACCCAGTACTTC.

The chain combines TRBV5-4 with TRBJ1-2; D may be TRBD1 (5 bases). Germline CDR1 SGHNT, CDR2 YYREEE (reference sequence). The ends were cut back, 4 bases at V and 4 bases at J, with 14 bases in the middle. This CDR3 spans 14 amino acids. The DNA of the CDR3 is TGTGCCAGCAGCACGGGGCGGGGTTCCTATGGCTACACCTTC. Amino acid sequence: CASSTGRGSYGYTF.

The rearrangement links TRBV7-2 to TRBJ2-7, with 7 bases matching TRBD1. J was trimmed by 1 base and V by 4 bases; bases with no gene match: 4. Germline loops: CDR1 SGHTA, CDR2 FQGNSA. This CDR3 region has 14 residues. Written as DNA, the CDR3 is TGTGCCAGCAGCTACCGGGACAGATCCTACGAGCAGTACTTC. Translated: CASSYRDRSYEQYF.

The CDR3, as DNA: TGTGCCAGCAGCTACTCCAGCGGGGGGGCCGGGGAGACCCAGTACTTC. Residues: CASSYSSGGAGETQYF. V usage is TRBV7-2 and J usage is TRBJ2-5; 10 bases match TRBD2. Looked up from germline, CDR1 is SGHTA and CDR2 is FQGNSA. The CDR3 has 16 amino acids. The V and J ends lost 4 bases and 5 bases, in that order; junction bases with no gene match: 10. Looking up the rest from reference TRBV7-2 and TRBJ2-5 gives the full variable domain: GAGVSQSPSNKVTEKGKDVELRCDPISGHTALYWYRQSLGQGLEFLIYFQGNSAPDKSGLPSDRFSAERTGGSVSTLTIQRTQQEDSAVYLCASSYSSGGAGETQYFGPGTRLLVL.

The chain links TRBV25-1 to TRBJ1-6; TRBD1 aligns across 9 bases. CDR1 and CDR2 (germline): MGHDK, SYGVNS. This CDR3 has 15 residues. The trim removed 6 bases at V and 10 bases at J, leaving 10 bases unmatched. CDR3 protein: CASRGPGTGRSPLHF. The CDR3 DNA reads TGTGCCAGCAGGGGTCCCGGGACAGGGCGCTCACCCCTCCACTTT.

The chain employs TRBV6-1 and TRBJ1-5; possibly TRBD1 for D (6 bases). This CDR3 comprises 15 residues. Germline V CDR1 and CDR2: MNHNS, SASEGT. V lost 6 bases and J 6 bases, leaving 18 bases between the germline ends. CDR3 protein: CASSPGDIRGQPQHF. The CDR3 bases are TGTGCCAGCAGCCCTGGGGACATACGTGGTCAGCCCCAGCATTTT.

The V and J genes are TRBV7-9 and TRBJ2-2; D gene ambiguous. V was trimmed by 5 bases and J by 1 base, leaving 8 bases between them. CDR3 length equals 14 residues. Germline V gene data show CDR1 as SEHNR and CDR2 as FQNEAQ (reference sequence). DNA of the CDR3: TGTGCCAGCAGCCTCGACTTGAACACCGGGGAGCTGTTTTTT. The encoded protein is CASSLDLNTGELFF.

The chain couples TRBV27 to TRBJ2-7, with 7 bases aligning to TRBD1. With V trimmed by 5 bases and J by 3 bases, 7 bases remained unmatched. This CDR3 spans 14 amino acids. CDR1 MNHEY and CDR2 SMNVEV come from the germline V gene (reference sequence). This CDR3 reads CASSLTGTVYEQYF. The CDR3 nucleotides are TGTGCCAGCAGTCTCACCGGGACAGTCTACGAGCAGTACTTC.

This chain joins TRBV10-3 and TRBJ1-1, with D tentatively TRBD1 (5 bases). Trimming took off 7 bases at V and 1 base at J, with 16 bases between the two ends. The CDR3 extends over 15 amino acids. Germline V CDR1 and CDR2: ENHRY, SYGVKD. Written as DNA, the CDR3 is TGTGCCATCAATGTCGAATCCGACAGGAACACTGAAGCTTTCTTT. Translated: CAINVESDRNTEAFF.

The chain is built from TRBV27 and TRBJ2-2; 8 bases match TRBD2. The CDR3 extends over 15 amino acids. Trimming took 0 bases from V and 4 from J; bases not matched to a gene: 1. Germline CDR1 reads MNHEY; CDR2 reads SMNVEV (reference sequence). CDR3 nucleotides: TGTGCCAGCAGTTTATCACGGGGGGGCACCGGGGAGCTGTTTTTT. Protein product: CASSLSRGGTGELFF.

The J gene is TRBJ1-6, the V gene TRBV6-5; 8 positions agree with TRBD1. This CDR3 comprises 15 residues. CDR1 is MNHEY and CDR2 is SVGAGI in the germline V gene. J was trimmed by 7 bases and V by 7 bases; bases with no gene match: 9. CDR3 sequence: CASTSQGEWNSPLHF. DNA for the CDR3: TGTGCCAGCACCTCACAGGGGGAGTGGAATTCACCCCTCCACTTT.

Only one count was recorded for this clone. The chain links TRBV5-4 to TRBJ2-1; D may be TRBD2 (5 bases). Trimming left V 4 bases short and J 0 bases short, with 11 bases between. This CDR3 has 15 amino acids. Germline V gives CDR1 SGHNT, CDR2 YYREEE (reference sequence). The CDR3 DNA sequence: TGTGCCAGCAGCATCAGCGGAAGCTCCTACAATGAGCAGTTCTTC. It translates to CASSISGSSYNEQFF.

The V call is TRBV5-4, the J call TRBJ1-2, with 7 bases fitting TRBD1. Germline CDR1 is SGHNT and CDR2 is YYREEE (reference sequence). This CDR3 has 13 residues. After removal of 4 bases from V and 2 bases from J, the junction contained 2 bases not matched to a gene. The CDR3 DNA follows: TGTGCCAGCAGCGGGGGACAGAACTATGGCTACACCTTC. The encoded protein is CASSGGQNYGYTF.

A remark on this clone: This may be a read error: a much more frequent sequence differs by one nucleotide. The chain combines TRBV28 with TRBJ1-5; TRBD1 aligns across 11 bases. The CDR3 runs to 15 residues. CDR1 and CDR2 from the germline V gene are MDHEN and SYDVKM. V shed 5 bases, J shed 0 bases, and the junction held 0 bases outside the gene matches. DNA of the CDR3: TGTGCCAGCAGTGGGACAGGGGGTAGCAATCAGCCCCAGCATTTT. Its translation is CASSGTGGSNQPQHF.

CDR3 protein: CASSQAPPGVGTGGINTF. The DNA of the CDR3 is TGCGCCAGCAGCCAAGCCCCCCCCGGTGTGGGGACAGGCGGTATCAACACCTTC. The chain joins TRBV4-1 to TRBJ1-2, with 8 nucleotides matching TRBD1. The CDR3 sequence is 18 residues long. V dropped 1 base and J dropped 12; count of bases not matched to a gene: 22. Germline CDR1 and CDR2: MGHRA and YSYEKL.